The clone carrying this T cell receptor (beta chain) appeared a few times. As yet, its antigen is unknown. This entry belongs to a study of blood T cells in healthy people across ages. General study points: Both higher diversity and more naive CD4+ cells marked long-lived donors when set against aged donors.

V lost 4 bases, J lost 0 bases, and 9 bases lay in between. The length of the CDR3 is 15 residues. Germline V CDR1 and CDR2: MGHRA, YSYEKL. Each sample gave at least 6 million isolated PBMCs. Sample-barcoded 5' priming and a J-beta primer mix drove a second PCR of about 7 to 12 cycles. With 12 random nucleotides, a template-switch adaptor tagged each individual cDNA molecule. TCRdb recomputed calls from the 5' RACE reads with MiXCR, one row per CDR3 protein. Among under 950,000 distinct CDR3 sequences listed, 22% were seen once. This sequence was found in a man aged 65 to 85 in good health. The sequenced sample consisted of blood. This rearrangement joins TRBV4-1 to TRBJ1-4; D uncertain. The chain's CDR3 is CASSPVDATNEKLFF. The CDR3 DNA sequence: TGCGCCAGCAGCCCCGTTGACGCAACTAATGAAAAACTGTTTTTT.